The TCR beta chain described here comes from a study of control samples from healthy donors and cancer patients. The length of the CDR3 is 14 residues. After removal of 4 bases from V and 5 bases from J, the junction contained 7 bases not matched to a gene. CDR1 SGHNT and CDR2 YYREEE come from the germline V gene (reference sequence). The method was immunoSEQ multiplex PCR; TCRdb's version includes in-frame clones alone and lacks a portion of them. This sample has roughly 80,000 clones, with nearly 90% found just once. This receptor was obtained from a man aged 50-60 years in good health. The material sequenced was blood. The V and J genes are TRBV5-4 and TRBJ2-7, with 9 bases aligning to TRBD1. CDR3 bases: TGTGCCAGCAGCCCGGGACAGGGCGCCCACGAGCAGTACTTC. It translates to CASSPGQGAHEQYF.